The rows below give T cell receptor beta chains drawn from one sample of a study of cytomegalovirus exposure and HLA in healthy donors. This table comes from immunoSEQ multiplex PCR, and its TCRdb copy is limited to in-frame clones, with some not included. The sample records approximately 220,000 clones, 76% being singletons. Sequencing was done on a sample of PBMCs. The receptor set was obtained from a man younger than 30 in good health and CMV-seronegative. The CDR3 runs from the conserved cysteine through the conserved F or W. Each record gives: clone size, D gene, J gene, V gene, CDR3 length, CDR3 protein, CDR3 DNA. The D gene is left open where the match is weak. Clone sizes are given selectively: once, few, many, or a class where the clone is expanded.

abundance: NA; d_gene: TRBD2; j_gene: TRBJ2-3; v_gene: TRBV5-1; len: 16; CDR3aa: CASSLNAGGSTDTQYF; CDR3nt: TGCGCCAGCAGCTTGAACGCGGGAGGGAGCACAGATACGCAGTATTTT
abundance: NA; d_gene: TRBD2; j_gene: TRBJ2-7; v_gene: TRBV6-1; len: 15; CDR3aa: CASSETSGATYEQYF; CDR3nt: TGTGCCAGCAGTGAGACTAGCGGGGCCACCTACGAGCAGTACTTC
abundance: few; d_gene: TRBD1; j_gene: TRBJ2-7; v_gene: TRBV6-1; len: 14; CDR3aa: CASRNRQGWYEQYF; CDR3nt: TGTGCCAGCAGAAACCGACAGGGCTGGTACGAGCAGTACTTC
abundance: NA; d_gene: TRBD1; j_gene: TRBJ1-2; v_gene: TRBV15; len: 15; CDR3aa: CATSRDRQANYGYTF; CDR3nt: TGTGCCACCAGCAGGGACAGGCAGGCTAACTATGGCTACACCTTC
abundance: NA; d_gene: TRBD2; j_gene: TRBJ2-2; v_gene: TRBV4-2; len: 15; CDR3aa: CASSLRAGNTGELFF; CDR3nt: TGTGCCAGCAGCCTACGAGCGGGAAATACCGGGGAGCTGTTTTTT
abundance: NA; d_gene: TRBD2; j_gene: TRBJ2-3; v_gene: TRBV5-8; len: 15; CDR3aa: CANSNPQRGTDTQYF; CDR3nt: TGTGCCAACAGCAACCCCCAGCGGGGTACAGATACGCAGTATTTT
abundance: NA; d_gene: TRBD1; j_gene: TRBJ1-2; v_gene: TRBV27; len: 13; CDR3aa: CASSMTGVYGYTF; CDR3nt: TGTGCCAGCAGTATGACAGGGGTCTATGGCTACACCTTC
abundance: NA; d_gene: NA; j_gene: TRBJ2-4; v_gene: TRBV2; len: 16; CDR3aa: CASSEALGRPKNIQYF; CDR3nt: TGTGCCAGCAGTGAAGCGCTTGGCAGGCCCAAAAACATTCAGTACTTC
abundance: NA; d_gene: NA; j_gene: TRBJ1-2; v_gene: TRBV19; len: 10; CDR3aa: CATQGNGYTF; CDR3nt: TGTGCAACACAGGGTAATGGCTACACCTTC
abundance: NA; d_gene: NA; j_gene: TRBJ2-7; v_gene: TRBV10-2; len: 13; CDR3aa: CAGSGQFSYEQYF; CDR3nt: TGCGCCGGCAGTGGACAGTTCTCCTACGAGCAGTACTTC
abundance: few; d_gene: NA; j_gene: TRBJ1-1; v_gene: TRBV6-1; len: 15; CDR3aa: CASSESGAGKTEAFF; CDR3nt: TGTGCCAGCAGTGAGAGCGGGGCTGGAAAAACTGAAGCTTTCTTT
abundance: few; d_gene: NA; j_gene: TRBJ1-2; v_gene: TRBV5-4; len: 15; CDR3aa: CASSFRVSGNYGYTF; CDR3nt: TGTGCCAGCAGCTTTCGAGTATCAGGGAACTATGGCTACACCTTC
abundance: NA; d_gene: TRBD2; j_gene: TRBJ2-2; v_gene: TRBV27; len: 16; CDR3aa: CASSLGLAGRTGELFF; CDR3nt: TGTGCCAGCAGTTTAGGACTAGCGGGCCGCACCGGGGAGCTGTTTTTT
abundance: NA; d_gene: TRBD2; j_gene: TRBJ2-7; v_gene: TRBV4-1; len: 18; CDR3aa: CASSQEGLAGAGSYEQYF; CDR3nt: TGCGCCAGCAGCCAAGAGGGACTAGCGGGAGCGGGCTCCTACGAGCAGTACTTC
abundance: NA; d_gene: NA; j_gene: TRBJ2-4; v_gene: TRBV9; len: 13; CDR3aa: CASSVATANIQYF; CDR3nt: TGTGCCAGCAGCGTAGCCACAGCAAACATTCAGTACTTC
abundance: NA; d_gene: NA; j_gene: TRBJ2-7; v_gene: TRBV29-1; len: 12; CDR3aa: CSVGRGIYEQYF; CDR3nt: TGCAGCGTTGGACGGGGGATTTACGAGCAGTACTTC
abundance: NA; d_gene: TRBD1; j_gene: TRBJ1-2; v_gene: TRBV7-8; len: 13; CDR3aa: CASSPDRTYGYTF; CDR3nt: TGTGCCAGCAGCCCGGACAGGACCTATGGCTACACCTTC
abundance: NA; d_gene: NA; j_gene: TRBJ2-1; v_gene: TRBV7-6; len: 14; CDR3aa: CASSPLGPSNEQFF; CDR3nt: TGTGCCAGCAGCCCTCTTGGGCCGAGCAATGAGCAGTTCTTC
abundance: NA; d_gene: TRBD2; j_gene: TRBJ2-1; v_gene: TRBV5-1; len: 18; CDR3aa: CASSSGLAGGTVYNEQFF; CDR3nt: TGCGCCAGCAGCTCGGGACTAGCGGGAGGGACAGTCTACAATGAGCAGTTCTTC
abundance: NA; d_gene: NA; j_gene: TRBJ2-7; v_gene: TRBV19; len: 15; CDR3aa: CASSLRDIGGYEQYF; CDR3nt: TGTGCCAGTAGTCTCCGGGACATCGGTGGGTACGAGCAGTACTTC
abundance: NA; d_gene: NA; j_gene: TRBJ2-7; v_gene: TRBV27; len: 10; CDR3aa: CASSLRDKDF; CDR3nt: TGTGCCAGCAGTCTCAGAGACAAGGACTTC
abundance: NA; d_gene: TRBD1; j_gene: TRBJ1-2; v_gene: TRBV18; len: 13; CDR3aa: CASSPAGQGVYTF; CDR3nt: TGTGCCAGCTCACCCGCAGGACAGGGAGTCTACACCTTC
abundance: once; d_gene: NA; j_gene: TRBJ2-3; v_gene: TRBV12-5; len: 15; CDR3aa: CASCCGRGLTDTQYF; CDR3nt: TGTGCTAGTTGCTGTGGACGTGGACTCACAGATACGCAGTATTTT
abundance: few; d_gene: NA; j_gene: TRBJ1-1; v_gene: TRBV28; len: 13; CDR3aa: CATNRDMYTEAFF; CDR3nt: TGTGCCACCAACAGGGATATGTACACTGAAGCTTTCTTT
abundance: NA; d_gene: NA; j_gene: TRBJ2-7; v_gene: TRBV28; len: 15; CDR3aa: CASSLFGGETYEQYF; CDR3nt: TGTGCCAGCAGTTTATTTGGCGGGGAGACCTACGAGCAGTACTTC
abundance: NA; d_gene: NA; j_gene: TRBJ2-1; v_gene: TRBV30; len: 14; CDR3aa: CAWSVHSGYNEQFF; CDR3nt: TGTGCCTGGAGTGTACATAGCGGCTACAATGAGCAGTTCTTC
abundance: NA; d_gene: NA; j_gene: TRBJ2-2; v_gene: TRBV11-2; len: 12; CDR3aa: CASSLRSGELFF; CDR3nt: TGTGCCAGCAGCTTAAGGAGCGGGGAGCTGTTTTTT
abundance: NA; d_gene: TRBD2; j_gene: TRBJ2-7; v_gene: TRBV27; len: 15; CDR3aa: CASRALAGGRYEQYF; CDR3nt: TGTGCCAGCAGGGCCCTAGCGGGAGGGCGCTACGAGCAGTACTTC
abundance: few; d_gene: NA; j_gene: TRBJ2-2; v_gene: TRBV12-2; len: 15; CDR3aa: CASRGAGDYTGELFF; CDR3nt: TGTGCAAGTCGGGGGGCGGGGGACTACACCGGGGAGCTGTTTTTT
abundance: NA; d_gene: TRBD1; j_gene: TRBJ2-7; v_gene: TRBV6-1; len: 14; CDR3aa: CASSGQGASYEQYF; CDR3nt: TGTGCCAGCAGTGGACAGGGGGCATCCTACGAGCAGTACTTC
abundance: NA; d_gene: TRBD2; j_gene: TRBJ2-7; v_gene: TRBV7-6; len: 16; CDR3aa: CASSPDASGRTYEQYF; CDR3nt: TGTGCCAGCAGCCCTGATGCTAGCGGGAGGACCTACGAGCAGTACTTC
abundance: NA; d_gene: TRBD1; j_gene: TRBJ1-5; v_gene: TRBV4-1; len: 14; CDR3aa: CASSARDRDQPQHF; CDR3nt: TGCGCCAGCAGCGCCCGGGACAGGGACCAGCCCCAGCATTTT
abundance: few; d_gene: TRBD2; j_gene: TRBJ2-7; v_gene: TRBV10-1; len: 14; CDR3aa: CATLTASGRREQYF; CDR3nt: TGCGCCACCCTTACAGCTAGCGGGAGGCGCGAGCAGTACTTC
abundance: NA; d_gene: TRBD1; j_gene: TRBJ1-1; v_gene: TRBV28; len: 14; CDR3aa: CASGRTGVWSEAFF; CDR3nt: TGTGCCAGCGGACGGACAGGGGTATGGTCTGAAGCTTTCTTT
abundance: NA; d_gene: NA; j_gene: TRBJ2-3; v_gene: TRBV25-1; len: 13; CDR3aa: CASSETSTDTQYF; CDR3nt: TGTGCCAGCAGTGAAACTAGCACAGATACGCAGTATTTT
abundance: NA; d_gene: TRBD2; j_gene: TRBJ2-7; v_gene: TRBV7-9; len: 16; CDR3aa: CASSTDTSGRKNEQYF; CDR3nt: TGTGCCAGCAGCACGGACACTAGCGGGAGGAAGAACGAGCAGTACTTC
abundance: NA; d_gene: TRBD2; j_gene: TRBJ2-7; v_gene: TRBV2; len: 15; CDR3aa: CASSFLRTSENEQYF; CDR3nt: TGTGCCAGCAGTTTTTTGAGGACTAGCGAAAACGAGCAGTACTTC
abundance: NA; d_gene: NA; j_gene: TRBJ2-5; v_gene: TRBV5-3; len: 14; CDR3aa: CARSLNSHQETQYF; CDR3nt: TGTGCCAGAAGCTTGAACAGCCACCAAGAGACCCAGTACTTC
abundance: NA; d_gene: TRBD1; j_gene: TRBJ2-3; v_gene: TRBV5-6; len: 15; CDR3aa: CASSLRTGHTDTQYF; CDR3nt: TGTGCCAGCAGCCTTAGGACAGGCCACACAGATACGCAGTATTTT
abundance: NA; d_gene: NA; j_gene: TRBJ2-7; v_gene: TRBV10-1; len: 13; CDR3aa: CASTGNRASEQYF; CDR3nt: TGCGCCAGCACGGGAAACAGGGCCTCCGAGCAGTACTTC
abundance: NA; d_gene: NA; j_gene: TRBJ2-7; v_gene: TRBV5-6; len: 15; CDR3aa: CASSRVGAQSYEQYF; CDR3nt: TGTGCCAGCAGCCGGGTAGGGGCCCAATCCTACGAGCAGTACTTC
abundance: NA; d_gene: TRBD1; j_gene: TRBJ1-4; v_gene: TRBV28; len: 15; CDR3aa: CASSLAGQGNEKLFF; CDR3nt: TGTGCCAGCAGTTTGGCGGGACAGGGAAATGAAAAACTGTTTTTT
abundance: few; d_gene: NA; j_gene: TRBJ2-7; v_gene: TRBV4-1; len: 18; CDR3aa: CASSQDQGGRTLTYEQYF; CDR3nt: TGCGCCAGCAGCCAAGATCAAGGAGGTCGGACGTTGACCTACGAGCAGTACTTC
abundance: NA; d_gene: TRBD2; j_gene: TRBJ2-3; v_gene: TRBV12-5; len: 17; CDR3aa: CASGLVLGREGADTQYF; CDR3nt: TGTGCTAGTGGTTTGGTACTAGGGCGGGAGGGTGCAGATACGCAGTATTTT
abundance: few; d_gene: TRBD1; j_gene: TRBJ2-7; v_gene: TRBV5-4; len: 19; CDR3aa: CASSLAYGSRDSTTYEQYF; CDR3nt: TGTGCCAGCAGCTTGGCTTACGGAAGCCGGGACAGCACAACCTACGAGCAGTACTTC
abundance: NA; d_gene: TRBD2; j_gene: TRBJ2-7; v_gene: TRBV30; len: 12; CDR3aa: CAWNIAGEVQYF; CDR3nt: TGTGCCTGGAACATAGCGGGAGAGGTGCAGTACTTC
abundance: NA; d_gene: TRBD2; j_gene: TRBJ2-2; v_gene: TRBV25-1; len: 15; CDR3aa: CASRTSGTNTGELFF; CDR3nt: TGTGCCAGCAGGACTAGCGGAACGAACACCGGGGAGCTGTTTTTT
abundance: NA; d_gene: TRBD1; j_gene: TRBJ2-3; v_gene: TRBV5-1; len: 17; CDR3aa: CASSSTGQGRSTDTQYF; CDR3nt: TGCGCCAGCAGCTCGACCGGACAGGGGCGTAGCACAGATACGCAGTATTTT